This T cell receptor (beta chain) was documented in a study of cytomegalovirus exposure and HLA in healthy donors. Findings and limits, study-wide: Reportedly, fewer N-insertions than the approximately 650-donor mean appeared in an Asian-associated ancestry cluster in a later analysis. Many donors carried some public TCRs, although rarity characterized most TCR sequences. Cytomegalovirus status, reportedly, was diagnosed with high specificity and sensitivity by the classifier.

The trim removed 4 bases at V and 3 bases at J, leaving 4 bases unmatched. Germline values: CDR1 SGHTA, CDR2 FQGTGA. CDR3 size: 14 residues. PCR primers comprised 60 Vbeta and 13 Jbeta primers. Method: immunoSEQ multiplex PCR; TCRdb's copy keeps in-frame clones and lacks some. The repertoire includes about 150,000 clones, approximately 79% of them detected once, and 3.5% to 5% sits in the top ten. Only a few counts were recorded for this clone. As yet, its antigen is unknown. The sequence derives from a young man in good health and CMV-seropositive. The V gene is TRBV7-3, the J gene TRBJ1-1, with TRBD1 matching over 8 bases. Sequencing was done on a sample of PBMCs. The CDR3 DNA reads TGTGCCAGCAGCTCACAGGGGGTGTACACTGAAGCTTTCTTT. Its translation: CASSSQGVYTEAFF.